This T cell receptor beta chain was identified during a study of blood T cell repertoires in COVID-19. About the research overall: Material from acute and convalescent COVID-19 was sourced from the United States, Italy and Spain.

Profiled with immunoSEQ multiplex PCR; TCRdb holds only in-frame clones, not every one. This table has some 140,000 clones, around 80% appearing once. CDR1 is SGDLS and CDR2 is YYNGEE in the germline V gene. V lost 0 bases, J lost 5 bases, and 7 bases stayed unmatched. This CDR3 contains 16 residues. The table lists this clone with a few counts. Sequenced input: peripheral blood. The sequence derives from a human donor in a cohort sampled during active COVID-19. J is TRBJ2-5 and V is TRBV9; 10 bases agree with TRBD2. DNA of the CDR3: TGTGCCAGCAGCGTAGATAGCGGGGGGCGAGGGGAGACCCAGTACTTC. Its protein product is CASSVDSGGRGETQYF.